Each of the 32 T cell receptor beta chains below was sequenced from the same sample in a study of blood T cell repertoires in COVID-19. The protocol was immunoSEQ multiplex PCR, while the TCRdb copy is restricted to in-frame clones and leaves out a portion. The sample includes fewer than 350,000 clones, around 90% of them seen just once. Sample: PBMCs or T cells enriched from blood (not recorded which). The receptors stem from a woman aged 30 to 39 who had recovered from COVID-19.

J is TRBJ1-2 and V is TRBV24-1; weak D call: TRBD1 (5 bases). V lost 4 bases and J 4 bases, leaving 15 bases between the germline ends. The CDR3 loop spans 15 amino acids. CDR1 and CDR2 from the germline V gene are KGHDR and SFDVKD. CDR3 in DNA: TGTGCCACCAGTGACCACGGGCAGGGAGGCTATGGCTACACCTTC. This encodes CATSDHGQGGYGYTF.

The V gene is TRBV19, the J gene TRBJ1-3; TRBD1 matches 11 bases. Germline V gives CDR1 LNHDA, CDR2 SQIVND (reference sequence). The CDR3 spans 18 residues. J was trimmed by 0 bases and V by 3 bases; bases with no gene match: 7. DNA of the CDR3: TGTGCCAGTAGTATTTCTGGGACAGGGGGTTTCTCTGGAAACACCATATATTTT. Amino acid sequence: CASSISGTGGFSGNTIYF.

This rearrangement joins TRBV11-3 to TRBJ2-7; D gene unclear. V gave up 5 bases and J gave up 1 base, with 18 bases separating them. Germline CDR1 and CDR2: SGHNT and YENEEA. The CDR3 totals 16 residues. CDR3 residues: CASSRAFQVNSYEQYF. The DNA of the CDR3 is TGTGCCAGCAGCCGCGCTTTCCAGGTAAATTCCTACGAGCAGTACTTC.

CDR3 in amino acids: CATSAEGEQYF. DNA for the CDR3: TGTGCCACCAGCGCCGAGGGCGAGCAGTACTTC. The rearrangement uses TRBV15 and TRBJ2-7, with D possibly TRBD2 on 5 matching bases. V lost 5 bases to trimming and J lost 6 bases, with 8 bases between them. Germline loops: CDR1 LNHNV, CDR2 YYDKDF (reference sequence). The CDR3 is 11 residues long.

The V gene is TRBV25-1, the J gene TRBJ2-3; no definite D call. The CDR3 is 14 amino acids. Germline V lookup: CDR1 MGHDK, CDR2 SYGVNS. Deletions cut 4 bases from V and 2 bases from J, with 10 bases between. This CDR3 is CASSALRVTDTQYF. CDR3 coding DNA: TGTGCCAGCAGTGCTTTAAGAGTCACAGATACGCAGTATTTT.

This chain connects TRBV25-1 to TRBJ2-3; 7 nucleotides line up with TRBD2. Germline CDR1 is MGHDK and CDR2 is SYGVNS. The CDR3 runs 15 residues. J was trimmed by 5 bases and V by 3 bases; bases with no gene match: 8. The CDR3: CASSEPGLVGDTQYF. CDR3 DNA sequence: TGTGCCAGCAGTGAGCCAGGACTAGTTGGAGATACGCAGTATTTT.

This sequence joins TRBV2 and TRBJ2-1; D is perhaps TRBD2 (6 bases). The CDR3 runs to 16 residues. V dropped 0 bases and J dropped 3 bases, with 12 bases sitting between them. Germline CDR1 SNHLY, CDR2 FYNNEI. The CDR3, as DNA: TGTGCCAGCAGTGAAGCTTTGGGACTCCGCTACAATGAGCAGTTCTTC. Its translation: CASSEALGLRYNEQFF.

This clone came up once. This sequence joins TRBV4-1 and TRBJ2-5; 7 bases are shared with TRBD2. CDR1 and CDR2 (germline): MGHRA, YSYEKL. The CDR3 is made up of 14 amino acids. V dropped 3 bases and J dropped 3; count of bases not matched to a gene: 4. In DNA form, the CDR3 reads TGCGCCAGCAGCCAGGGAGGACTAGAAGAGACCCAGTACTTC. As protein: CASSQGGLEETQYF.

This clone was detected only once. This chain connects TRBV5-1 to TRBJ2-3; 15 positions match TRBD2. CDR3 length: 19 residues. Germline-derived CDR1 and CDR2 are SGHRS and YFSETQ. With V trimmed by 5 bases and J by 1 base, 11 bases remained unmatched. CDR3 sequence (DNA): TGCGCCAGCAGTACGTCCGGACTAGCGGGAGGGAGACGCACAGATACGCAGTATTTT. Protein: CASSTSGLAGGRRTDTQYF.

The gene calls are TRBV12-2 and TRBJ2-2; TRBD1, the table's D call, lacks a check against the DNA. TRBV12-2 is a documented pseudogene. The CDR3 has 17 residues. Here the CDR3 DNA reads TGTGCAAGTCGCTTAGGGCACAGGGGACCGAACACCGGGGAGCTGTTTTTT. It encodes CASRLGHRGPNTGELFF.

V gene TRBV11-3 combines with J gene TRBJ1-1; TRBD1 matches at 7 bases. The CDR3 runs 15 residues. Trimming cost V 3 bases and J 1 base; bases outside gene matches: 5. The germline gives CDR1 SGHNT, CDR2 YENEEA. CDR3 bases: TGTGCCAGCAGCTTCCAGGGACAGAAGAACACTGAAGCTTTCTTT. This encodes CASSFQGQKNTEAFF.

The chain uses TRBV29-1 and TRBJ2-5; TRBD2 matches at 7 bases. Trimming removed 6 bases from V and 5 bases from J; junction bases left unmatched: 12. Germline lookup yields CDR1 SQVTM and CDR2 ANQGSEA. The length of the CDR3 is 14 residues. CDR3: CSVAPRGVGETQYF. CDR3 coding DNA: TGCAGCGTCGCTCCCCGGGGGGTCGGGGAGACCCAGTACTTC.

The gene calls are TRBV7-9 and TRBJ1-1, with TRBD1 matching over 9 bases. CDR3 length: 15 residues. Germline CDR1 SEHNR, CDR2 FQNEAQ (reference sequence). V was pared by 4 bases and J by 3 bases, with 6 bases of the junction left unmatched. CDR3 nucleotides: TGTGCCAGCAGCTACAGGACAGGGGATTACACTGAAGCTTTCTTT. This gives the protein CASSYRTGDYTEAFF.

The J gene is TRBJ2-5, the V gene TRBV28; TRBD2 matches 8 bases. This CDR3 contains 16 residues. Germline V gives CDR1 MDHEN, CDR2 SYDVKM. V trimming: 5 bases; J trimming: 4 bases; junction bases outside the gene matches: 12. The DNA of the CDR3 is TGTGCCAGCAGTCCTCTCTCCCTAGCGGGTGGAGAGACCCAGTACTTC. Protein product: CASSPLSLAGGETQYF. The full variable domain, rest sourced from reference TRBV28 and TRBJ2-5, is DVKVTQSSRYLVKRTGEKVFLECVQDMDHENMFWYRQDPGLGLRLIYFSYDVKMKEKGDIPEGYSVSREKKERFSLILESASTNQTSMYLCASSPLSLAGGETQYFGPGTRLLVL.

The chain joins TRBV5-1 to TRBJ1-1, with D possibly being TRBD1 (6 bases). CDR1 and CDR2 from the germline V gene are SGHRS and YFSETQ. The CDR3 runs 16 residues. V gave up 5 bases and J gave up 0 bases, with 17 bases separating them. CDR3 sequence (DNA): TGCGCCAGCAGATTATTGGGGGCGGGGGTGAACACTGAAGCTTTCTTT. This translates into CASRLLGAGVNTEAFF. The variable domain in full, completed from reference TRBV5-1 and TRBJ1-1, reads KAGVTQTPRYLIKTRGQQVTLSCSPISGHRSVSWYQQTPGQGLQFLFEYFSETQRNKGNFPGRFSGRQFSNSRSEMNVSTLELGDSALYLCASRLLGAGVNTEAFFGQGTRLTVV.

The rearrangement joins TRBV27 to TRBJ1-5; 9 bases map to TRBD1. The length of the CDR3 is 13 residues. Germline CDR1 reads MNHEY; CDR2 reads SMNVEV (reference sequence). The V segment lost 4 bases and the J segment 6 bases; nucleotides outside the gene matches: 1. The CDR3 region has the DNA TGTGCCAGCAGTTCGGACAGGGGTCAGCCCCAGCATTTT. Its protein product is CASSSDRGQPQHF.

V and J are TRBV19 and TRBJ1-1, with D possibly matching TRBD1 (6 bases). The CDR3 runs to 13 residues. Germline V gene sequence: CDR1 LNHDA, CDR2 SQIVND (reference sequence). Trimming removed 10 bases from V and 0 bases from J, with 12 bases in between. In DNA form, the CDR3 reads TGTGCCACCCAGACAGGCATGAACACTGAAGCTTTCTTT. This sequence encodes CATQTGMNTEAFF.

The chain is built from TRBV2 and TRBJ1-3; D call uncertain. Germline V gives CDR1 SNHLY, CDR2 FYNNEI. The CDR3 contains 14 residues. Deletions cut 3 bases from V and 4 bases from J, with 10 bases between. The CDR3 coding sequence is TGTGCCAGCAGTGACCCCCGGGAGGGAAACACCATATATTTT. Protein sequence: CASSDPREGNTIYF.

In nucleotides, the CDR3 is TGTGCCAGCAGCTTCCTACAGGGGGCGGGTGAGCAGTACTTC. It specifies CASSFLQGAGEQYF. The rearrangement uses TRBV5-5 and TRBJ2-7; 9 bases fit TRBD1. Trimming at V came to 2 bases and at J to 7 bases, leaving 7 bases not matched to a gene. CDR1 is SGHKS and CDR2 is YYEKEE in the germline V gene (reference sequence). The CDR3 has 14 residues.

J is TRBJ1-1 and V is TRBV6-2 or TRBV6-3; D not certain. The CDR3 covers 12 residues. The germline CDR1 and CDR2 sequences are MNHEY and SVGEGT. V lost 3 bases to trimming and J lost 7 bases, with 9 bases between them. The CDR3 region has the DNA TGTGCCAGCAGTTATGGTGGCGGTGAAGCTTTCTTT. Translating it yields CASSYGGGEAFF.

In its sample, this clone was seen once. The rearrangement uses TRBV4-2 and TRBJ2-7; 15 bases fit TRBD2. From germline, CDR1 is LGHNA and CDR2 YNFKEQ. This CDR3 comprises 18 residues. J lost 3 bases, V lost 1 base, and 7 bases had no gene match. CDR3 coding DNA: TGTGCCAGCAGCCAAGCCCCGGGACTAGCGGGAGGCCACTACGAGCAGTACTTC. It specifies CASSQAPGLAGGHYEQYF.

The chain is built from TRBV2 and TRBJ1-5; tentatively, D is TRBD1 (5 bases). Germline V gene data show CDR1 as SNHLY and CDR2 as FYNNEI. The V end lost 3 bases, the J end lost 0 bases, and 9 bases lay between the germline ends. The CDR3 runs 15 residues. CDR3 sequence: CASSDGDFSNQPQHF. In nucleotides, the CDR3 is TGTGCCAGCAGTGACGGGGACTTTAGCAATCAGCCCCAGCATTTT.

The chain couples TRBV7-6 to TRBJ1-2; D ambiguous. The germline gives CDR1 SGHVS, CDR2 FNYEAQ. V dropped 4 bases and J dropped 8 bases, with 14 bases sitting between them. This CDR3 spans 13 amino acids. In DNA form, the CDR3 reads TGTGCCAGCAGCTCTCAGTATAGGAGCGGCTACACCTTC. Translating it yields CASSSQYRSGYTF.

The V call is TRBV19, the J call TRBJ2-2, with a tentative D call TRBD1 (6 bases). The CDR3 covers 16 residues. Trimming pared 4 bases from V and 4 bases from J, leaving 16 bases between. Germline V lookup: CDR1 LNHDA, CDR2 SQIVND (reference sequence). CDR3 residues: CASSSWPGHLTGELFF. CDR3 nucleotide sequence: TGTGCCAGTAGTAGTTGGCCGGGACATCTCACCGGGGAGCTGTTTTTT.

The chain recombines TRBV4-2 with TRBJ1-1, with no clear D. The CDR3 has 16 amino acids. Trimming pared 1 base from V and 0 bases from J, leaving 12 bases between. CDR1 is LGHNA, CDR2 YNFKEQ, per germline. DNA for the CDR3: TGTGCCAGCAGCCAAGTAGGCGGTGTAATGAACACTGAAGCTTTCTTT. This gives the protein CASSQVGGVMNTEAFF.

This chain links TRBV2 with TRBJ1-2; D not certain. The V and J ends lost 6 bases and 6 bases respectively, with 11 bases between them. Germline assignment: CDR1 SNHLY and CDR2 FYNNEI. The CDR3 runs to 12 residues. The CDR3 reads CASSKRLDGYTF. The CDR3 nucleotides read TGTGCCAGCAGCAAACGACTGGATGGCTACACCTTC.

The chain links TRBV19 to TRBJ2-4, with 9 bases matching TRBD2. J lost 6 bases, V lost 4 bases, and 1 base had no gene match. Germline CDR1 LNHDA, CDR2 SQIVND (reference sequence). CDR3 size: 13 residues. The CDR3 loop reads CASSSGRANIQYF. The CDR3 DNA sequence: TGTGCCAGTAGTAGCGGGAGGGCAAACATTCAGTACTTC.

The chain has TRBV6-2 or TRBV6-3 and TRBJ2-7; no firm D call. CDR3 length equals 13 residues. Trimming removed 2 bases at V and 5 bases at J, with 10 bases between. CDR1 MNHEY and CDR2 SVGEGT come from the germline V gene. The CDR3 DNA follows: TGTGCCAGCAGTTACCCTCTCCCCGACGAGCAGTACTTC. Translating it yields CASSYPLPDEQYF.

The chain employs TRBV18 and TRBJ1-5, with 9 bases identical to TRBD1. The germline V gene encodes CDR1 KGHSH and CDR2 LQKENI. Trimming took 6 bases from V and 4 from J; bases not matched to a gene: 10. The CDR3 contains 16 residues. The DNA for the CDR3 is TGTGCCAGCTCGCCCCAAATGGACAGGGGAAATCAGCCCCAGCATTTT. It codes for CASSPQMDRGNQPQHF.

The J gene is TRBJ1-2, the V gene TRBV5-1, with 7 bases aligning to TRBD1. V lost 2 bases to trimming and J lost 8 bases; unmatched junction nucleotides: 9. This CDR3 comprises 14 residues. CDR1 is SGHRS, CDR2 YFSETQ, per germline. The CDR3 region is CASSLDRAVLGYTF. The DNA for the CDR3 is TGCGCCAGCAGCTTAGACAGGGCCGTTCTGGGCTACACCTTC.

V is TRBV4-1 and J is TRBJ2-7; 9 bases match TRBD1. V gave up 5 bases and J gave up 3 bases; unmatched junction bases: 17. This CDR3 has 18 residues. Per the germline V gene, CDR1 is MGHRA and CDR2 is YSYEKL. CDR3 loop: CASSFNEWDRVGDYEQYF. CDR3 sequence (DNA): TGCGCCAGCAGCTTCAACGAATGGGACAGGGTTGGGGACTACGAGCAGTACTTC.

The chain joins TRBV29-1 to TRBJ2-3; 8 nucleotides line up with TRBD2. This CDR3 is built from 15 residues. V dropped 1 base and J dropped 1; count of bases not matched to a gene: 4. From germline, CDR1 is SQVTM and CDR2 ANQGSEA. CDR3 loop: CSVEGATSGTDTQYF. DNA of the CDR3: TGCAGCGTTGAAGGCGCGACTAGCGGCACAGATACGCAGTATTTT.